This TCR beta chain was documented in a study of regulatory T cells in long-lasting Graves disease. Findings and caveats of the study: TRBV28 was favored in persistent disease, as were TRBJ1-2 and TRBJ2-5.

Noted time point: newly diagnosed GD, antithyroid drugs for less than 3 months. Preparation of the TCR library used RNA extracted from PBMCs. This clonotype was counted only a few times. Antigen: not known. Construction of TCR beta libraries relied on iRepertoire HTBI primers and on Arm-PCR targeting CDR3 regions. MiXCR was run by TCRdb on the multiplex PCR reads, yielding one entry per CDR3 protein. The profile covers approximately 350,000 distinct CDR3 sequences, with about 11% appearing a single time and under 20% taken by the ten largest. Germline V gene sequence: CDR1 MNHEY, CDR2 SVGEGT. The CDR3 contains 20 residues. V shed 0 bases and J 0 bases; nucleotides not matched to a gene: 10. This sample also appeared in a second study, on T cells in Graves' hyperthyroidism and ophthalmopathy.

The chain joins TRBV6-2 or TRBV6-3 to TRBJ1-4; 10 bases are a match to TRBD1. Sample: peripheral blood mononuclear cells (PBMCs), taken at new diagnosis, from a patient treated with antithyroid drugs. The TCR comes from a woman aged 18-29 years with Graves disease. Here the CDR3 DNA reads TGTGCCAGCAGTTACTCAGTAGGGACAGGGGCCTTTGCAACTAATGAAAAACTGTTTTTT. Residues: CASSYSVGTGAFATNEKLFF.